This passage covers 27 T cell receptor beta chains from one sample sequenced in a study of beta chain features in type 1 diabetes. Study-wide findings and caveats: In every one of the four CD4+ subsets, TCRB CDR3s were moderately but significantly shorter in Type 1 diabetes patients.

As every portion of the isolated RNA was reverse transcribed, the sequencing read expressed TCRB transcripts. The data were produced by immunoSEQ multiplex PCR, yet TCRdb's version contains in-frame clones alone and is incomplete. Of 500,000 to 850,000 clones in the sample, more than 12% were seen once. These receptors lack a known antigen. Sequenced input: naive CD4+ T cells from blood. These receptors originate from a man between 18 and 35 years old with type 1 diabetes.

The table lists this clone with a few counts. The DNA of the CDR3 is TGTGCCATCAGTGAGTCGTGGGAGGAATTCACTGAAGCTTTCTTT. This translates into CAISESWEEFTEAFF. V and J are TRBV10-3 and TRBJ1-1, with D unresolved. In germline, CDR1 is ENHRY, CDR2 SYGVKD. The CDR3 is 15 residues long. Trimming took off 0 bases at V and 4 bases at J, with 12 bases between the two ends.

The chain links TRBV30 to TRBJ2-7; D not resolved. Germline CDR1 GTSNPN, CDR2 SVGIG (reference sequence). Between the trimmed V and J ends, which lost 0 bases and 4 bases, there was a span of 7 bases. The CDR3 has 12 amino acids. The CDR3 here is CAWSVPRYEQYF. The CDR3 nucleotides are TGTGCCTGGAGTGTGCCCCGGTACGAGCAGTACTTC.

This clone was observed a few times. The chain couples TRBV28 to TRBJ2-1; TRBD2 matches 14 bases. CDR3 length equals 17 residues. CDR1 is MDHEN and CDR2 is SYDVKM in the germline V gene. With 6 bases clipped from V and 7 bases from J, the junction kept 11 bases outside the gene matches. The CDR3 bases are TGTGCCAGCAGCCTACCCGGACTAGCGGGAGGTCTAAATGAGCAGTTCTTC. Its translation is CASSLPGLAGGLNEQFF.

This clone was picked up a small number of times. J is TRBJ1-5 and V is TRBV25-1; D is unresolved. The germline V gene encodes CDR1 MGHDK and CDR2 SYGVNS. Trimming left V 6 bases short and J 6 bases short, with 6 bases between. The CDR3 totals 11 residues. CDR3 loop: CASRHAQPQHF. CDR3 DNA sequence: TGTGCCAGCAGACATGCTCAGCCCCAGCATTTT.

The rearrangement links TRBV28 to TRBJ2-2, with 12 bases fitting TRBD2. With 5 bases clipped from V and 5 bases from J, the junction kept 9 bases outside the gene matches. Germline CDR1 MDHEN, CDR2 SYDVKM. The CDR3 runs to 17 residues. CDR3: CASSKTSGRWETGELFF. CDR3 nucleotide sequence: TGTGCCAGCAGTAAGACTAGCGGGAGATGGGAGACCGGGGAGCTGTTTTTT.

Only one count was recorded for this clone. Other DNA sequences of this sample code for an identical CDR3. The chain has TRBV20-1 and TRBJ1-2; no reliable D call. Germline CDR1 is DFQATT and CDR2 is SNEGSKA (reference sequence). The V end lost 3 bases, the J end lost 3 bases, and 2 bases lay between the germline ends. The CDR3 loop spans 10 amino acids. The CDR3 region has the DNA TGCAGTGCTAGCTACTATGGCTACACCTTC. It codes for CSASYYGYTF.

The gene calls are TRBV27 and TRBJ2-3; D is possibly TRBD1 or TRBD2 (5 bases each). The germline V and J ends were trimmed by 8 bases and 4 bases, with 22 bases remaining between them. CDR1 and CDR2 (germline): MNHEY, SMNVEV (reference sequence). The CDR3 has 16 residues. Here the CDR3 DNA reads TGTGCCAGCCGCCTCCGGGACGCTCGACGGGCAGATACGCAGTATTTT. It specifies CASRLRDARRADTQYF.

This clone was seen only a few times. CDR3 bases: TGTGCCAGCTGTCCCCGCGGACAGGGGAACTACGAGCAGTACTTC. Translation: CASCPRGQGNYEQYF. The genes are TRBV6-5 and TRBJ2-7, with TRBD1 matching 9 bases. Per the germline V gene, CDR1 is MNHEY and CDR2 is SVGAGI. V lost 8 bases to trimming and J lost 3 bases; unmatched junction nucleotides: 11. The length of the CDR3 is 15 residues.

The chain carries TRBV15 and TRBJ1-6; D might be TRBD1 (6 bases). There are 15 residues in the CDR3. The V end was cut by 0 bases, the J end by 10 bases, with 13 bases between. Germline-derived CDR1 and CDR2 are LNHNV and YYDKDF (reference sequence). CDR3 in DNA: TGTGCCACCAGCAGAGATCGGGGGGCAGGGTCACCCCTCCACTTT. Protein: CATSRDRGAGSPLHF.

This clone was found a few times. The CDR3 nucleotides read TGTGCCATCAGTGAACAGGGAGGATCTAGCACAGATACGCAGTATTTT. It translates to CAISEQGGSSTDTQYF. J is TRBJ2-3 and V is TRBV10-3; D is tentatively TRBD1 or TRBD2 (6 bases each). Trimming removed 3 bases from V and 0 bases from J, with 13 bases in between. There are 16 residues in the CDR3. Germline values: CDR1 ENHRY, CDR2 SYGVKD.

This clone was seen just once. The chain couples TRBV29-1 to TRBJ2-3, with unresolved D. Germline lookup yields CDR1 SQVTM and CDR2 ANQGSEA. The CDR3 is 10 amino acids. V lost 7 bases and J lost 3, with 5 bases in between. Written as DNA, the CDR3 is TGCAGCGAGAGTACAGATACGCAGTATTTT. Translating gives CSESTDTQYF.

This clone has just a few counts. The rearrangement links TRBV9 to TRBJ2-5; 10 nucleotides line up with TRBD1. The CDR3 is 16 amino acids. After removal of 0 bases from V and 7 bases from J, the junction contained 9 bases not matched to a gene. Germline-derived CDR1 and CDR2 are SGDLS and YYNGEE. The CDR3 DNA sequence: TGTGCCAGCAGCGTAGTGGCAGGACAGGGGGTGGTGACCCAGTACTTC. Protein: CASSVVAGQGVVTQYF.

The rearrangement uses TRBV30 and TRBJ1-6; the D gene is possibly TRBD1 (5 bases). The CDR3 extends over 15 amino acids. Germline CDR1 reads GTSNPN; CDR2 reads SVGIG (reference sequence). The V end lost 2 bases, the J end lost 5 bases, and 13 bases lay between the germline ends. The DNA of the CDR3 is TGTGCCTGGAGTCCCCCCGGGACGCATAATTCACCCCTCCACTTT. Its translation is CAWSPPGTHNSPLHF. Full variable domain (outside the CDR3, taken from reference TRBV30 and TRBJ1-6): SQTIHQWPATLVQPVGSPLSLECTVEGTSNPNLYWYRQAAGRGLQLLFYSVGIGQISSEVPQNLSASRPQDRQFILSSKKLLLSDSGFYLCAWSPPGTHNSPLHFGNGTRLTVT.

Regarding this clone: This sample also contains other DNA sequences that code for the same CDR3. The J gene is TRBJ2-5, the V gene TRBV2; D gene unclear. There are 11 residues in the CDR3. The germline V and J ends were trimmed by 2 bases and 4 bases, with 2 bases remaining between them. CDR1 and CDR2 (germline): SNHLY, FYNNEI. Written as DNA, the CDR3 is TGTGCCAGCAGTGAAAGAGAGACCCAGTACTTC. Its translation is CASSERETQYF.

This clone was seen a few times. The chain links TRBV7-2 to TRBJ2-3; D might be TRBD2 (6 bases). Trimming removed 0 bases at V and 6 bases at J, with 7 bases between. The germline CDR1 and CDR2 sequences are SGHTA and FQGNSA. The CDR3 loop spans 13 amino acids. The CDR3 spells CASSLASGDTQYF. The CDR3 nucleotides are TGTGCCAGCAGCTTAGCGAGCGGGGATACGCAGTATTTT. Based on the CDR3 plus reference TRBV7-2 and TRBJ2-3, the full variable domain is GAGVSQSPSNKVTEKGKDVELRCDPISGHTALYWYRQSLGQGLEFLIYFQGNSAPDKSGLPSDRFSAERTGGSVSTLTIQRTQQEDSAVYLCASSLASGDTQYFGPGTRLTVL.

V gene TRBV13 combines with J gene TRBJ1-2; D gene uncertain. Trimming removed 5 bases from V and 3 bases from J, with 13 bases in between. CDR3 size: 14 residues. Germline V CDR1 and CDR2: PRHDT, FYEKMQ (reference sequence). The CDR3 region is CASSPRPNHYGYTF. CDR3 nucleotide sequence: TGTGCCAGCAGCCCCAGGCCCAATCACTATGGCTACACCTTC.

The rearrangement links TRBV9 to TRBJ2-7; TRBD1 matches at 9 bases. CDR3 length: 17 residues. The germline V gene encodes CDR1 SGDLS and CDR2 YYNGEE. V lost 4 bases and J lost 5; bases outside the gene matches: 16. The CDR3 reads CASSPSETGQGIDEQYF. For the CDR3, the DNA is TGTGCCAGCAGCCCCTCGGAGACGGGACAGGGCATCGACGAGCAGTACTTC.

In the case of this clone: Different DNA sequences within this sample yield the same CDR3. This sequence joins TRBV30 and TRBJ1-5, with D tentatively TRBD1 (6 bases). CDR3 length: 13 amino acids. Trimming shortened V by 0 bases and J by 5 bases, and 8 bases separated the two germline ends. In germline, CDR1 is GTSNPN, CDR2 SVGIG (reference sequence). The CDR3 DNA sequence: TGTGCCTGGAGTGTAGGGGGGTATCAGCCCCAGCATTTT. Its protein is CAWSVGGYQPQHF.

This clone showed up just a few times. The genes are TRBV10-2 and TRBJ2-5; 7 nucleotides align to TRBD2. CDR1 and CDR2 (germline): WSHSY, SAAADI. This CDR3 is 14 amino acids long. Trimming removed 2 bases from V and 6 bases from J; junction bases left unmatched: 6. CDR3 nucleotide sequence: TGCGCCAGCAGTGAGGGACAAGCGGGACAGACCCAGTACTTC. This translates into CASSEGQAGQTQYF.

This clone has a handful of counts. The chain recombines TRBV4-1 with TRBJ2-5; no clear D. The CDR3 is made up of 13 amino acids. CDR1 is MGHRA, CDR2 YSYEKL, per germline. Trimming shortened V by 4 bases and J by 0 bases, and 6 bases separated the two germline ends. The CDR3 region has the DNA TGCGCCAGCAGCCGGACGAACCAAGAGACCCAGTACTTC. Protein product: CASSRTNQETQYF.

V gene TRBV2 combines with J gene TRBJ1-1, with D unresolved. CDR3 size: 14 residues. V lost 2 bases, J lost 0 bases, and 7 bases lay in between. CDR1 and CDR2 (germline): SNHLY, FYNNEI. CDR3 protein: CASSEYSMNTEAFF. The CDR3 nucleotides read TGTGCCAGCAGTGAATACAGTATGAACACTGAAGCTTTCTTT. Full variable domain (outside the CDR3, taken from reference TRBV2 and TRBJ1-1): EPEVTQTPSHQVTQMGQEVILRCVPISNHLYFYWYRQILGQKVEFLVSFYNNEISEKSEIFDDQFSVERPDGSNFTLKIRSTKLEDSAMYFCASSEYSMNTEAFFGQGTRLTVV.

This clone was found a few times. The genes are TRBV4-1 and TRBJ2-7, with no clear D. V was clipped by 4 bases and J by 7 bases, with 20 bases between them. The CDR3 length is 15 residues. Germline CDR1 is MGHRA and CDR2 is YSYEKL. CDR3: CASSPNPTTPREQYF. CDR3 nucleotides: TGCGCCAGCAGCCCCAACCCCACAACCCCAAGGGAGCAGTACTTC.

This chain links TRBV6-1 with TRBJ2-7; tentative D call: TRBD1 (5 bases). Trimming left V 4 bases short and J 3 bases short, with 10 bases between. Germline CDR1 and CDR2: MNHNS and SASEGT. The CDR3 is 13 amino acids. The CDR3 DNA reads TGTGCCAGCAGTGTGGAACAGGTCTACGAGCAGTACTTC. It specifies CASSVEQVYEQYF.

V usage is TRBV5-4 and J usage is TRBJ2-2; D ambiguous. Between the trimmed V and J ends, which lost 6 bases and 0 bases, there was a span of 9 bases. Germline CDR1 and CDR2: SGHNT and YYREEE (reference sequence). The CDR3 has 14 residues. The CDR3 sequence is CASTTMTNTGELFF. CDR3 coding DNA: TGTGCCAGCACCACCATGACGAACACCGGGGAGCTGTTTTTT.

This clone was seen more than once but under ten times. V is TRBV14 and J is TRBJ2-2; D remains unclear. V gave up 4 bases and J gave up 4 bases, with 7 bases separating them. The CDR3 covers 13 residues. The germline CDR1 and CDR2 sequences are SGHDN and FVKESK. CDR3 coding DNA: TGTGCCAGCAGCCCCCGGACCACCGGGGAGCTGTTTTTT. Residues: CASSPRTTGELFF.

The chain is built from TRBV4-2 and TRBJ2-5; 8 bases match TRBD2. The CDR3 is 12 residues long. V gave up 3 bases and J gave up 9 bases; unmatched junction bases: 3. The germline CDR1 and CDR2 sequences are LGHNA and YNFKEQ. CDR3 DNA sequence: TGTGCCAGCAGCCAGGCCGGGAGGGCCCAGTACTTC. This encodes CASSQAGRAQYF.

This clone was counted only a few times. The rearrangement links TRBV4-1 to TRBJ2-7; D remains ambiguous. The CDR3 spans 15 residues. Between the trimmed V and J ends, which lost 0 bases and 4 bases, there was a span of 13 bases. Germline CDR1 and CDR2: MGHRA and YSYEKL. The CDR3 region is CASSQDVQYLYEQYF. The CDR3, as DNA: TGCGCCAGCAGCCAAGACGTCCAATACCTATACGAGCAGTACTTC.